These 3 T cell receptor beta chains were all obtained from the same sample, sequenced in a study of blood T cells in healthy people across ages (dated by TCRdb to about 2015). The receptor library was made with 5' RACE. Reads for this sample came from an Illumina HiSeq 2500. A second PCR of about 6 to 12 cycles was run with a J-beta primer mix and a sample-barcoded 5' primer. In TCRdb, the public reads were trimmed at Q25 with fastp and aligned with MiXCR, with productive beta chains retained. Duplicate CDR3 protein sequences are folded into a single record with the most common DNA and genes. This sample is represented by around 710,000 distinct CDR3 sequences; 43% of them were singletons. The ten largest clones capture 20% to 25% of the sample. The sample comprised blood. Receptors originate from a woman aged 60-75 years in good health.

This clonotype was seen a single time. The chain carries TRBV10-3 and TRBJ2-1; 8 bases fit TRBD2. The J call is in doubt because the DNA end fits TRBJ2-7 better. The germline V gene has CDR1 ENHRY and CDR2 SYGVKD. The CDR3 covers 13 residues. CDR3 bases: TGTGCCATTAGCGGGATTGAGGACAATGAGCAGTACTTC. Encoded protein: CAISGIEDNEQYF.

The gene calls are TRBV5-1 and TRBJ1-1; tentatively, D is TRBD1 (5 bases). Trimming took off 4 bases at V and 6 bases at J, with 16 bases between the two ends. The CDR3 is 14 amino acids. Germline lookup yields CDR1 SGHRS and CDR2 YFSETQ. The CDR3 nucleotides read TGCGCCAGCAGCGGGGACGGGGGGGTCCCTGAAGCTTTCTTT. This encodes CASSGDGGVPEAFF.

The rearrangement joins TRBV28 to TRBJ2-5; tentatively, D is TRBD2 (7 bases). Germline assignment: CDR1 MDHEN and CDR2 SYDVKM. V was clipped by 1 base and J by 5 bases, with 14 bases between them. This CDR3 is 15 amino acids long. CDR3: CASSLLGGGRETQYF. Written as DNA, the CDR3 is TGTGCCAGCAGTTTATTGGGCGGGGGCAGGGAGACCCAGTACTTC.